Listed below are T cell receptor beta chains from one sample, sequenced in a study of cytomegalovirus exposure and HLA in healthy donors. Repertoires were generated with immunoSEQ multiplex PCR, while TCRdb's copy carries only in-frame clones and drops some. The sample records under 120,000 clones, around three quarters being singletons. Material for sequencing was PBMCs. Every receptor here comes from a female donor in good health and CMV-seropositive. Each CDR3 is given without its conserved first and last residue. Fields, in order: CDR3 length, J gene, V gene, CDR3 protein.

12,TRBJ2-5,TRBV28,ASSLGGIQETQY
11,TRBJ1-2,TRBV27,ASSLDRTRGYT
14,TRBJ2-5,TRBV19,ASSTQAGLREETQY
12,TRBJ1-1,TRBV19,ASKKPGVWSEAF
11,TRBJ2-7,TRBV2,ASANSGAYEQY
13,TRBJ2-7,TRBV2,ASSEIQVWAYEQY
14,TRBJ2-7,TRBV27,ASSLSGGRGNYEQY
13,TRBJ1-4,TRBV7-8,ASSLELREGEKLF
14,TRBJ2-7,TRBV27,ASSHRDGQGPYEQY
13,TRBJ1-3,TRBV5-1,ASSLDVYSGNTIY
9,TRBJ1-4,TRBV20-1,AGVANEKLF
12,TRBJ1-1,TRBV6-6,ASSYGPMNTEAF
12,TRBJ2-7,TRBV15,ATSRGDTGTEQY
14,TRBJ2-1,TRBV11-3,ASSLLQGALSSEQF
12,TRBJ1-2,TRBV29-1,SVPRTGTGYGYT
10,TRBJ2-5,TRBV2,ASNQGGETQY
11,TRBJ2-3,TRBV29-1,TYTVGLYDTQY
13,TRBJ2-3,TRBV6-5,ASSYLAGSPDKQY
14,TRBJ2-2,TRBV2,ASRVGVAGNTGELF
12,TRBJ1-1,TRBV11-2,ASSSQGGGTEAF
13,TRBJ2-7,TRBV5-1,ASSGSRQGASEQY
10,TRBJ1-2,TRBV6-8,ASRWTGGGYT
12,TRBJ2-7,TRBV6-5,ARPSGSKSYEQY